What follows are 15 T cell receptor beta chains derived from one specimen sequenced in a study of regulatory T cells in long-lasting Graves disease. Documented time point: persistent/refractory GD, antithyroid drugs over 5 years with positive TRAb. PBMC RNA served as the TCR library source. Building of the TCR beta libraries involved iRepertoire HTBI primers and Arm-PCR of CDR3 regions. Using its own MiXCR run on the multiplex PCR reads, TCRdb lists one record per CDR3 protein. The data contain 420,000 or so distinct CDR3 sequences, around 24% of them singletons. Sequencing was performed on peripheral blood mononuclear cells (PBMCs), taken when the disease was refractory, from a patient treated with antithyroid drugs. All receptors come from a female donor with Graves disease.

This clonotype showed up just a few times. The V call is TRBV6-1, the J call TRBJ1-1; no definite D call. Germline CDR1 MNHNS, CDR2 SASEGT. The germline V and J ends were trimmed by 6 bases and 4 bases, with 12 bases remaining between them. This CDR3 is 13 amino acids long. CDR3 protein: CASRGALGTEAFF. As DNA, the CDR3 is TGTGCCAGCAGGGGTGCCCTGGGCACTGAAGCTTTCTTT.

This clonotype was counted at least ten times. The chain recombines TRBV28 with TRBJ2-7, with TRBD2 as a possible D gene (5 bases). This CDR3 is built from 13 residues. V dropped 6 bases and J dropped 3 bases, with 12 bases sitting between them. Germline CDR1 and CDR2: MDHEN and SYDVKM. The CDR3 is CASSPGGLYEQYF. CDR3 in DNA: TGTGCCAGCAGCCCCGGAGGCCTCTACGAGCAGTACTTC. The full variable domain, completed using reference TRBV28 and TRBJ2-7, is DVKVTQSSRYLVKRTGEKVFLECVQDMDHENMFWYRQDPGLGLRLIYFSYDVKMKEKGDIPEGYSVSREKKERFSLILESASTNQTSMYLCASSPGGLYEQYFGPGTRLTVT.

In this sample, this clonotype turned up a few times. This chain links TRBV20-1 with TRBJ1-5; D is ambiguous. The germline V and J ends were trimmed by 7 bases and 0 bases, with 10 bases remaining between them. The CDR3 extends over 13 amino acids. Germline CDR1 reads DFQATT; CDR2 reads SNEGSKA (reference sequence). CDR3 coding DNA: TGCAGTGTTCGCGACTATAGCAATCAGCCCCAGCATTTT. It specifies CSVRDYSNQPQHF.

This chain uses TRBV4-3 with TRBJ2-2; 9 positions agree with TRBD2. Germline assignment: CDR1 LGHNA and CDR2 YSLEER. Trimming cost V 0 bases and J 6 bases; bases outside gene matches: 5. This CDR3 is built from 16 residues. The CDR3: CASSQDLAGVAGELFF. CDR3 sequence (DNA): TGCGCCAGCAGCCAAGACTTAGCGGGAGTGGCCGGGGAGCTGTTTTTT.

This chain links TRBV5-6 with TRBJ1-1; tentative D call: TRBD1 (5 bases). The CDR3 totals 16 residues. The ends were cut back, 1 base at V and 0 bases at J, with 13 bases in the middle. The germline CDR1 and CDR2 sequences are SGHDT and YYEEEE. DNA for the CDR3: TGTGCCAGCAGCTTGCCCCAGACAGAAATGAACACTGAAGCTTTCTTT. It is translated as CASSLPQTEMNTEAFF.

The gene calls are TRBV6-1 and TRBJ2-7; 7 nucleotides align to TRBD1. CDR3 length: 12 residues. Trimming at V came to 6 bases and at J to 5 bases, leaving 4 bases not matched to a gene. Germline CDR1 is MNHNS and CDR2 is SASEGT. Here the CDR3 DNA reads TGTGCCAGCAGAGTTCAGGGGGACGAGCAGTACTTC. As protein: CASRVQGDEQYF.

This chain joins TRBV6-5 and TRBJ1-1, with D unresolved. Germline assignment: CDR1 MNHEY and CDR2 SVGAGI. V was pared by 0 bases and J by 4 bases, with 12 bases between. The CDR3 contains 15 residues. CDR3 region: CASSYSIKGGTEAFF. The CDR3 DNA reads TGTGCCAGCAGTTACTCGATCAAAGGAGGCACTGAAGCTTTCTTT.

V is TRBV4-3 and J is TRBJ2-1, with TRBD2 matching over 14 bases. The trim removed 7 bases at V and 9 bases at J, leaving 8 bases unmatched. The CDR3 spans 15 residues. Per the germline V gene, CDR1 is LGHNA and CDR2 is YSLEER. The CDR3 reads CASTQGLAGAGEQFF. The CDR3 DNA is TGCGCCAGCACCCAGGGACTAGCGGGAGCAGGTGAGCAGTTCTTC.

At least ten counts were recorded for this clonotype. This chain uses TRBV2 with TRBJ2-7; no clear D gene. This CDR3 comprises 12 residues. Germline V gene lookup returns CDR1 SNHLY and CDR2 FYNNEI. V was shortened by 4 bases and J by 6 bases, with 10 bases between the two germline ends. The CDR3 protein is CASSADWSEQYF. DNA for the CDR3: TGTGCCAGCAGTGCCGACTGGTCCGAGCAGTACTTC.

There are many counts of this clonotype. The chain uses TRBV12-3 or TRBV12-4 and TRBJ2-7; D ambiguous. Trimming removed 1 base from V and 1 base from J, with 8 bases in between. CDR3 length: 14 amino acids. DNA for the CDR3: TGTGCCAGCAGTTTAGAACCGGAATCCTACGAGCAGTACTTC. Its protein is CASSLEPESYEQYF.

The sample holds many counts of this clonotype. This chain joins TRBV15 and TRBJ2-7, with D possibly matching TRBD2 (5 bases). CDR1 and CDR2 (germline): LNHNV, YYDKDF (reference sequence). V lost 5 bases and J 1 base, leaving 15 bases between the germline ends. This CDR3 is built from 15 residues. The CDR3 DNA follows: TGTGCCACCAGCCGGCGACGGGGTGGGTCCTACGAGCAGTACTTC. The encoded protein is CATSRRRGGSYEQYF.

The chain recombines TRBV27 with TRBJ2-5, with D unclear. Between the trimmed V and J ends, which lost 6 bases and 5 bases, there was a span of 13 bases. This CDR3 is built from 13 residues. Germline CDR1 and CDR2: MNHEY and SMNVEV (reference sequence). The CDR3 spells CASRKLARETQYF. CDR3 nucleotide sequence: TGTGCCAGCAGGAAACTCGCCCGGGAGACCCAGTACTTC.

A few counts support this clonotype. This CDR3 reads CASTPAGGLQEEQYF. The CDR3 coding sequence is TGTGCCAGCACCCCCGCCGGCGGACTCCAAGAGGAGCAGTACTTC. The gene calls are TRBV7-7 and TRBJ2-7, with TRBD2 as a possible D gene (5 bases). Germline assignment: CDR1 SSHAT and CDR2 FNYEAQ (reference sequence). V shed 7 bases and J shed 7 bases, with 23 bases lying between them. The length of the CDR3 is 15 residues. Full variable domain (remainder filled in from reference TRBV7-7 and TRBJ2-7): GAGVSQSPRYKVTKRGQDVTLRCDPISSHATLYWYQQALGQGPEFLTYFNYEAQPDKSGLPSDRFSAERPEGSISTLTIQRTEQRDSAMYRCASTPAGGLQEEQYFGPGTRLTVT.

The V gene is TRBV19, the J gene TRBJ2-7, with TRBD1 identical over 8 bases. This CDR3 comprises 13 residues. Germline V gene data show CDR1 as LNHDA and CDR2 as SQIVND (reference sequence). V shed 4 bases and J 6 bases; nucleotides not matched to a gene: 5. The CDR3 DNA sequence: TGTGCCAGTAGTACGGGCAGGGGGCTCGAGCAGTACTTC. Protein sequence: CASSTGRGLEQYF.

This clonotype occurred once. The chain uses TRBV20-1 and TRBJ2-3; TRBD2 agrees at 11 bases. V shed 6 bases, J shed 4 bases, and the junction held 9 bases outside the gene matches. The length of the CDR3 is 15 residues. Per germline, CDR1 DFQATT and CDR2 SNEGSKA (reference sequence). CDR3 nucleotides: TGCAGTGCCACTAGACTAGCGGGAAGGCCAGATACGCAGTATTTT. Protein: CSATRLAGRPDTQYF.